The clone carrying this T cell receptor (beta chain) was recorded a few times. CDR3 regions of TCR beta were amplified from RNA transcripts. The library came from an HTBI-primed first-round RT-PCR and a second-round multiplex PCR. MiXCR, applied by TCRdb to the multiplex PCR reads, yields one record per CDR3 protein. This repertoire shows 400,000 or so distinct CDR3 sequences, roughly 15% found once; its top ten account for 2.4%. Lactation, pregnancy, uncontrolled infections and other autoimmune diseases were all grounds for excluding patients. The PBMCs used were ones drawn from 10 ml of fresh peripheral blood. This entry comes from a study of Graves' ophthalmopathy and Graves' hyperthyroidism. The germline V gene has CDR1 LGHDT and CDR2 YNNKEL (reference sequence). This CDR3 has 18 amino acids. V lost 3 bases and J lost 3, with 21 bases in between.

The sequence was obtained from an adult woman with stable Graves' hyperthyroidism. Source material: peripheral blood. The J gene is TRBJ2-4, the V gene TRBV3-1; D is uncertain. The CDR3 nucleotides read TGTGCCAGCAGCCATATTTCCGGGCTTTTCGCGGACAAAAACATTCAGTACTTC. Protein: CASSHISGLFADKNIQYF. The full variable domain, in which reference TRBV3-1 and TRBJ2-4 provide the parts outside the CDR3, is DTAVSQTPKYLVTQMGNDKSIKCEQNLGHDTMYWYKQDSKKFLKIMFSYNNKELIINETVPNRFSPKSPDKAHLNLHINSLELGDSAVYFCASSHISGLFADKNIQYFGAGTRLSVL.